This T cell receptor beta chain derives from a study of blood T cell repertoires in COVID-19 (dated by TCRdb to the early 2020s). About the study as a whole: Samples covering the acute and convalescent phases of COVID-19 were provided by collaborators in the United States, Italy and Spain. Subjects who had been exposed to COVID-19, were actively infected with it, or had recovered from it provided the deeply sampled blood TCRbeta repertoires that made up the dataset. Nearly every sample came with metadata listing a de-identified subject ID, COVID-19 status, age in years and sex. The repertoires were made available in a free public database intended to serve as a resource for research on the immune response to SARS-CoV-2. Where available, HLA class I and class II types were taken from metadata supplied by the sample provider and were not determined by assay-based typing. The samples were drawn from the first 160 participants of the ongoing ImmuneRACE study and from some 1,300 subjects provided by 6 global collaborators. The prospective study material was composed of cDNA or gDNA derived from T cells, B-cell-depleted T cells, or PBMCs. Overall results and qualifications from the work: How much clinical and demographic metadata was included differed by source and by participant, and the metadata was provided uncurated.

Samples from volunteer blood donors who had recovered from COVID-19 were contributed by a second Seattle source. Whole blood was collected in K2EDTA tubes by collaborating institutions according to the institutions' own protocols. Collaborator samples were shipped for TCRbeta analysis as frozen whole blood, isolated PBMCs, or DNA extracted from either sample type. As for this clone: Its antigen has not been determined. No qualities accompany the bases; no much larger clone lies one base away.

Including the terminal cysteine and valine, the CDR3 comprises 15 residues. CDR3 DNA only is kept here, 45 bases in frame from base 1. Sequences MNHEY (CDR1) and SVGAGI (CDR2) are obtained from the germline V gene. TCRbeta CDR3 regions were amplified from genomic DNA by means of the immunoSEQ Assay, a bias-controlled multiplex PCR. Per the authors' processing: The number of nucleated cells in each sample was estimated from the amplification of reference gene primers within the assay. To quantify the absolute abundance of each unique TCRbeta CDR3 rearrangement, sequence reads were collapsed and filtered. Productive Simpson clonality was computed per sample as the square root of Simpson's diversity index over productive rearrangements. What TCRdb holds here is the immuneACCESS table cut down to in-frame rearrangements. Part of the clones is not present; checked against another copy, under half of the missing clones reflect an unresolved V gene, and the others are unexplained. The V and J calls and the clone size are those of that table, but D and trimming were determined from the DNA. The sample table shows around 200,000 clones, and about 83% are seen once. 0.88% of the sample goes to the ten largest clones.

The rearranged segments are TRBV6-5 and TRBJ2-7, and 11 junctional nucleotides match TRBD1. This receptor was taken from a woman aged 18-29 years who had recovered from COVID-19. The specimen sequenced was peripheral blood. The CDR3 sequence is CASSDSGQGVHEQYV. The DNA reads as follows: TGTGCCAGCAGTGACTCGGGACAGGGGGTCCACGAGCAGTACGTC.